This entry describes one T cell receptor (beta chain). Its specificity is unknown. This entry comes from a study of OX40 agonist ivuxolimab in advanced cancers. Sequencing was performed with immunoSEQ multiplex PCR; in TCRdb, only in-frame clones are kept and a portion is missing. The data contain tens of thousands of clones, around 87% of them singletons. Findings and caveats of the study: Fewer expanded clones were found on average in CD4+ than in CD8+ T cells. No antigen was identified for the clonally expanded peripheral T cells.

The CDR3 covers 16 residues. The J segment lost 1 base and the V segment lost 1 base, leaving 4 bases of the junction unmatched. Germline CDR1 SGHRS, CDR2 YFSETQ. This rearrangement joins TRBV5-1 to TRBJ2-2, with TRBD2 identical over 7 bases. The clonotype comes from an adult with an advanced solid tumor such as melanoma, head and neck, liver or kidney cancer. This specimen was CD4+ or CD8+ T cells sorted from blood, taken in a trial of the OX40 agonist ivuxolimab. CDR3 sequence reads: CASSLTSSGNTGELFF. The CDR3 bases are TGCGCCAGCAGCTTGACCTCTAGCGGGAACACCGGGGAGCTGTTTTTT. The variable domain in full, with the rest retrieved from reference TRBV5-1 and TRBJ2-2, is KAGVTQTPRYLIKTRGQQVTLSCSPISGHRSVSWYQQTPGQGLQFLFEYFSETQRNKGNFPGRFSGRQFSNSRSEMNVSTLELGDSALYLCASSLTSSGNTGELFFGEGSRLTVL.